This paragraph covers one T cell receptor beta chain sequence. The entry originates in a study of T cell responses to AZD1222 COVID-19 vaccine. The assay was immunoSEQ multiplex PCR, and TCRdb's table has in-frame clones only and misses some. The table records some 58,000 clones, 88% of them present only once. This CDR3 has 13 residues. Germline V lookup: CDR1 MDHEN, CDR2 SYDVKM. Between the trimmed V and J ends, which lost 4 bases and 6 bases, there was a span of 13 bases. The sequence derives from an adult in good health. The sample consisted of peripheral blood, taken on day 0 of AZD1222 vaccination. The J gene is TRBJ2-7, the V gene TRBV28; D remains ambiguous. This CDR3 reads CASSSPLGSEQYF. The CDR3 region has the DNA TGTGCCAGCAGTTCCCCATTGGGTAGCGAGCAGTACTTC.